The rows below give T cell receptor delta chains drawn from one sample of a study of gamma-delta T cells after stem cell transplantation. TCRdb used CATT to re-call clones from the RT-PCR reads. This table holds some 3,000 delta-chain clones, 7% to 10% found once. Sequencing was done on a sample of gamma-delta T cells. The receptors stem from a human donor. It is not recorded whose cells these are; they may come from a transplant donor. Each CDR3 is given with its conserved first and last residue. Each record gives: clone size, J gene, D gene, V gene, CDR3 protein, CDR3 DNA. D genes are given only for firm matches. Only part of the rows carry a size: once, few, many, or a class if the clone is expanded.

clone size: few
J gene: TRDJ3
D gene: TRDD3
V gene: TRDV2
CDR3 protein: CACHRVGIQDWDTLQMFF
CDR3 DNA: TGTGCCTGTCACAGAGTGGGGATACAAGACTGGGACACCCTACAGATGTTTTTC

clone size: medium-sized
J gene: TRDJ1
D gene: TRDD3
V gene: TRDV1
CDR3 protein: CALGELRPPNWGNPTDKLIF
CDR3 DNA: TGTGCTCTTGGGGAACTAAGGCCACCAAACTGGGGGAACCCCACCGATAAACTCATCTTT

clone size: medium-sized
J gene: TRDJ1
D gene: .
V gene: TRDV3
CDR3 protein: CAFCTGKLSDTDKLIF
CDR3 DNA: TGTGCCTTTTGTACTGGGAAACTTTCGGACACCGATAAACTCATCTTT

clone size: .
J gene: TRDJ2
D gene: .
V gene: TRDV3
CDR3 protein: CASQEPSSSVLGVNLTAQLFF
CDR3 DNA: TGTGCCTCCCAAGAACCTTCCTCCTCAGTACTGGGGGTAAATTTGACAGCACAACTCTTCTTT

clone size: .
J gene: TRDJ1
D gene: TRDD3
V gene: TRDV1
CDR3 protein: CALGELVYWGSALDKLIF
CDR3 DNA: TGTGCTCTTGGGGAGCTAGTTTACTGGGGATCGGCCCTTGATAAACTCATCTTT

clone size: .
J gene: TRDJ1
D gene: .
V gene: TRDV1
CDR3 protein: CALGFPSTFIGTGSDKLIF
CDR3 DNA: TGTGCTCTTGGATTTCCTTCCACTTTTATCGGCACTGGGTCCGATAAACTCATCTTT

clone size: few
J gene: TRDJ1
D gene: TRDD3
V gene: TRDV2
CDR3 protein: CACDTWGIRSDTDKLIF
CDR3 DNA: TGTGCCTGTGACACCTGGGGGATACGCTCGGACACCGATAAACTCATCTTT

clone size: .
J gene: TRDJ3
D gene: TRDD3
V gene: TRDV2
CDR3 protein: CACDSTGGSSSWDTRQMFF
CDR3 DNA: TGTGCCTGTGACAGTACTGGGGGATCTTCCTCCTGGGACACCCGACAGATGTTCTTC

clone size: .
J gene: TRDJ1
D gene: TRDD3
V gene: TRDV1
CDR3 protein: CALREGSSYPGGGYTDKLIF
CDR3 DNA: TGTGCTCTTAGGGAGGGTTCCTCGTATCCTGGGGGAGGATACACCGATAAACTCATCTTT

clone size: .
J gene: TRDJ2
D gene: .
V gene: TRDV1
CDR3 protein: CALGELFPVGGLTAQLFF
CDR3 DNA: TGTGCTCTTGGGGAGCTCTTTCCTGTGGGGGGCTTGACAGCACAACTCTTCTTT

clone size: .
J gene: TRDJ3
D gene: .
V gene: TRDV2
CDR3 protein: CACDTVLSSWDTRQMFF
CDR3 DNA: TGTGCCTGTGACACCGTACTGAGCTCCTGGGACACCCGACAGATGTTTTTC

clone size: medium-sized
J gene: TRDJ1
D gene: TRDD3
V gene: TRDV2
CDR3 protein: CACDGISQTGGHTDKLIF
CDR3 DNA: TGTGCCTGTGACGGTATCAGTCAGACTGGGGGCCACACCGATAAACTCATCTTT

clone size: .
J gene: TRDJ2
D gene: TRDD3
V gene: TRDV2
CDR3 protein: CACDRLGDTGAQLFF
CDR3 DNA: TGTGCCTGTGACAGACTGGGGGATACGGGAGCACAACTCTTCTTT

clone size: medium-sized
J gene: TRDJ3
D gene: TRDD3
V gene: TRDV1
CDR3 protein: CALGLLRPRGYSRSWDTRQMFF
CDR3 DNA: TGTGCTCTTGGGTTACTCCGGCCCCGGGGATATAGTCGCTCCTGGGACACCCGACAGATGTTTTTC

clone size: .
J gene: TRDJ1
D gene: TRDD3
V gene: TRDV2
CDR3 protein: CACDGLGGEDKLIF
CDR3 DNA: TGTGCCTGTGACGGACTGGGGGGGGAAGATAAACTCATCTTT

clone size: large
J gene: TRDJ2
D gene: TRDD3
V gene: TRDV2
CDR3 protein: CACDTVGGYSALTAQLFF
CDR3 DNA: TGTGCCTGTGACACCGTTGGGGGATACTCAGCTTTGACAGCACAACTCTTCTTT

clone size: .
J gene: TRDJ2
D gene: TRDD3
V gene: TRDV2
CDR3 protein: CACDILGDTNTAQLFF
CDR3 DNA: TGTGCCTGTGACATACTGGGGGATACAAATACAGCACAACTCTTCTTT

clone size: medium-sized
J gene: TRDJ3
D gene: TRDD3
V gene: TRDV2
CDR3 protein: CACDTVLGAPRDTRQMFF
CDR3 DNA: TGTGCCTGTGACACAGTACTGGGGGCACCCCGGGACACCCGACAGATGTTTTTC

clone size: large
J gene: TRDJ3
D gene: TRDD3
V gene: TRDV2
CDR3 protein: CACDTGWGIRSSWDTRQMFF
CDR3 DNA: TGTGCCTGTGACACCGGCTGGGGGATACGTTCCTCCTGGGACACCCGACAGATGTTTTTC

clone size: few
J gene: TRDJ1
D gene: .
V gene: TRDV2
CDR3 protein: CACDKIPGAQRVADKLIF
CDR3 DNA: TGTGCCTGTGACAAAATCCCTGGGGCCCAGCGGGTAGCCGATAAACTCATCTTT

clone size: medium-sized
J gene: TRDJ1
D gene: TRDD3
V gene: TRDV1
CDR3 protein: CALGTHWGNQYTDKLIF
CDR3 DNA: TGTGCTCTTGGGACCCATTGGGGGAACCAGTACACCGATAAACTCATCTTT

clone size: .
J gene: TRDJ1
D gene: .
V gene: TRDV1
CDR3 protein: CALRTSPGGHTDKLIF
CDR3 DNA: TGTGCTCTCCGGACCTCTCCCGGGGGACACACCGATAAACTCATCTTT

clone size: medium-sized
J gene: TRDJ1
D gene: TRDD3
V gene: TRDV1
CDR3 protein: CALGVRGWGLLYTDKLIF
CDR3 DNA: TGTGCTCTTGGGGTACGGGGCTGGGGGCTCCTATACACCGATAAACTCATCTTT

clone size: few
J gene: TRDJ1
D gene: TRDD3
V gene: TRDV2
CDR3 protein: CACDILGDTEGTTDKLIF
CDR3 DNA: TGTGCCTGTGACATACTGGGGGATACTGAGGGAACCACCGATAAACTCATCTTT

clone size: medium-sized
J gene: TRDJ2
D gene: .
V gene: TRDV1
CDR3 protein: CALGHVLGTAQLFF
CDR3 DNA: TGTGCTCTTGGGCACGTATTGGGGACAGCACAACTCTTCTTT

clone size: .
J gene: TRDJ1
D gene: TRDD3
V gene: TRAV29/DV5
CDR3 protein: CAARAASALGGYEILLYTDKLIF
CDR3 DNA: TGTGCAGCAAGGGCTGCTTCTGCGTTAGGGGGATACGAGATCCTTCTCTACACCGATAAACTCATCTTT

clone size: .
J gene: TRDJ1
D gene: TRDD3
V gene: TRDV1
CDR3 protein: CALGSPGTVPGGLYTDKLIF
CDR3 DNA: TGTGCTCTTGGGTCCCCCGGAACGGTACCTGGGGGGCTTTACACCGATAAACTCATCTTT

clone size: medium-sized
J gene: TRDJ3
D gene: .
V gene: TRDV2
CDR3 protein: CACDTRRTVSWDTRQMFF
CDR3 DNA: TGTGCCTGTGACACCCGCCGTACTGTATCCTGGGACACCCGACAGATGTTTTTC

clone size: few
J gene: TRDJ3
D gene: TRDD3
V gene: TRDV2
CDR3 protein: CACDTWGDTSWDTRQMFF
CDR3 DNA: TGTGCCTGTGACACGTGGGGGGATACCTCCTGGGACACCCGACAGATGTTTTTC

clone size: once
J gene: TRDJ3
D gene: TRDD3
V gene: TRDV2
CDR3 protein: CACPIKTGGYSWDTRQMFF
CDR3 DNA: TGTGCCTGTCCTATCAAAACTGGGGGATACTCCTGGGACACCCGACAGATGTTTTTC

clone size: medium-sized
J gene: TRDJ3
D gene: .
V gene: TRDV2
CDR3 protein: CACDTTWRYWDPRGSWDTRQMFF
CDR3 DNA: TGTGCCTGTGACACGACCTGGCGCTACTGGGACCCCCGGGGCTCCTGGGACACCCGACAGATGTTTTTC

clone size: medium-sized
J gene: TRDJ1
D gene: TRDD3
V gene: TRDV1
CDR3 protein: CALGEPWLGGWDGGRYTDKLIF
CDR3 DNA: TGTGCTCTTGGGGAACCGTGGCTGGGGGGATGGGACGGAGGAAGGTACACCGATAAACTCATCTTT

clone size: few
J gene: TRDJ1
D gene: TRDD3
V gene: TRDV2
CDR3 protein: CACDTSLLGDTSHTDKLIF
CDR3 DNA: TGTGCCTGTGACACCTCGCTACTGGGGGATACTTCGCACACCGATAAACTCATCTTT

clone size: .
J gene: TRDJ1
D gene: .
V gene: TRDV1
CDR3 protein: CALGDGGTNPFYTDKLIF
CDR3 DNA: TGTGCTCTTGGGGATGGGGGGACCAACCCGTTTTACACCGATAAACTCATCTTT

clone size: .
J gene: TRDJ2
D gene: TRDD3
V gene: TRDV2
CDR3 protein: CACDVLGDSSHTAQLFF
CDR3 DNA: TGTGCCTGTGACGTACTGGGGGATTCCAGCCACACAGCACAACTCTTCTTT

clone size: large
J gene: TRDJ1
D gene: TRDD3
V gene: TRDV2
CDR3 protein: CACDTGYEDKLIF
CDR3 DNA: TGTGCCTGTGACACGGGATACGAGGATAAACTCATCTTT

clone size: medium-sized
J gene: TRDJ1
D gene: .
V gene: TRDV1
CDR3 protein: CALGEGLPTEYWGKTDKLIF
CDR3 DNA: TGTGCTCTTGGGGAAGGCCTTCCTACGGAGTACTGGGGGAAAACCGATAAACTCATCTTT

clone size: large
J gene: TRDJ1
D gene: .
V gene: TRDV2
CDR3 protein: CACEALTDKLIF
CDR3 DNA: TGTGCCTGTGAAGCCCTCACCGATAAACTCATCTTT

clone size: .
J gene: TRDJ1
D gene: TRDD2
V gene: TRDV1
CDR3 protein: CALGELERLPTIWGFLADKLIF
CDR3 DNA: TGTGCTCTTGGGGAACTCGAACGCCTTCCTACGATCTGGGGGTTCCTAGCCGATAAACTCATCTTT

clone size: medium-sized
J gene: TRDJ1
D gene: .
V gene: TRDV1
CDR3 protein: CALGELGGILALRCCPDKLIF
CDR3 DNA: TGTGCTCTTGGGGAACTGGGCGGGATTCTAGCCCTACGGTGTTGCCCCGATAAACTCATCTTT

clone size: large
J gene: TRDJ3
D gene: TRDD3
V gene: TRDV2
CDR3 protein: CACDNWGSSWDTRQMFF
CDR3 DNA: TGTGCCTGTGACAACTGGGGGAGCTCCTGGGACACCCGACAGATGTTTTTC

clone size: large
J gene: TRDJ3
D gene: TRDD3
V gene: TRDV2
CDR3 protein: CACDTVLGMAWDTRQMFF
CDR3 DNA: TGTGCCTGTGACACCGTACTGGGGATGGCCTGGGACACCCGACAGATGTTTTTC

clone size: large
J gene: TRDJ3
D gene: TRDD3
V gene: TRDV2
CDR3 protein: CACDTVLGDTRSSWDTRQMFF
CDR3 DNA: TGTGCCTGTGACACCGTACTGGGGGATACGCGGAGCTCCTGGGACACCCGACAGATGTTTTTC

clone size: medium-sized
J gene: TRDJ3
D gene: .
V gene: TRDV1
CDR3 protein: CALASQMFF
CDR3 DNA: TGTGCTCTCGCTTCCCAGATGTTTTTC

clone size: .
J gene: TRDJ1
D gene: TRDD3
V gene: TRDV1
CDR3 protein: CALGDPPPPGRLGDTMRPDKLIF
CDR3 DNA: TGTGCTCTTGGGGATCCTCCTCCCCCAGGGCGACTGGGGGATACGATGCGTCCCGATAAACTCATCTTT